The TCR beta chain under discussion was sequenced for a study of control samples from healthy donors and cancer patients. This clone was seen a handful of times. CDR3 length equals 14 residues. Germline V lookup: CDR1 LNHDA, CDR2 SQIVND (reference sequence). V was pared by 10 bases and J by 0 bases, with 16 bases between. Only in-frame clones appear in the TCRdb table, and some are missing; sequencing was by immunoSEQ multiplex PCR. This table has more than 65,000 clones, roughly 90% appearing once. The specimen was PBMCs. The source is a woman aged 55-69 years with head and neck cancer. This chain links TRBV19 with TRBJ2-7; TRBD1 is a possible D gene (5 bases). The CDR3 DNA follows: TGTGCCACTAGACAGCAAACGAGCTCCTACGAGCAGTACTTC. Its protein is CATRQQTSSYEQYF.